The following is a TCR beta chain sequence with its context. Its antigen is unknown. With 60 Vbeta and 13 Jbeta primers, the PCR was carried out. Clones were sequenced by immunoSEQ multiplex PCR, and TCRdb holds only the in-frame ones, with some missing. The sample shows 75,000 to 100,000 clones, around 77% of them seen only once. CDR3 size: 11 residues. V was shortened by 5 bases and J by 8 bases, with 10 bases between the two germline ends. The germline V gene encodes CDR1 DFQATT and CDR2 SNEGSKA (reference sequence). This sample was included in a study of cytomegalovirus exposure and HLA in healthy donors. Study observations and caveats: Most TCR sequences proved rare, with some public TCRs found in many donors. In an earlier analysis, productive rearrangement rates for most beta V segments clustered near 87% or 30%.

This TCR was recovered from a man in his forties in good health and CMV-seronegative. The sample comprised PBMCs. The rearrangement uses TRBV20-1 and TRBJ2-1, with D perhaps matching TRBD2 (5 bases). The CDR3 region has the DNA TGCAGTGCTGAACTAGGCTATGAGCAGTTCTTC. Residues: CSAELGYEQFF.